Below, 13 T cell receptor beta chains from the same sample are listed, as sequenced in a study of T cells expressing NK-cell markers. TCRdb reanalyzed the 5' RACE reads, giving one entry per CDR3 protein sequence and no DNA. In all, the sample yields 350,000 to 450,000 distinct CDR3 sequences. Sequencing was performed on blood T cells: a sorted CD56 or NKG2C T cell subset, CD4+ or CD8+ T cells, or bulk PBMC T cells (not recorded which). The receptors come from a man aged 18-75 years in good health.

V gene TRBV7-2 combines with J gene TRBJ2-1; TCRdb gives TRBD1 as the D gene, but with no DNA this cannot be confirmed. This CDR3 contains 16 residues. Germline CDR1 is SGHTA and CDR2 is FQGNSA. CDR3 in amino acids: CASSLGGRGVYNEQFF.

V and J are TRBV5-6 and TRBJ2-3; TCRdb lists TRBD2, though no DNA is available to test this call. The CDR3 is 17 amino acids. In germline, CDR1 is SGHDT, CDR2 YYEEEE. The CDR3 sequence is CASSPTTSGGAEDTQYF. The full variable domain, rest sourced from reference TRBV5-6 and TRBJ2-3, is DAGVTQSPTHLIKTRGQQVTLRCSPKSGHDTVSWYQQALGQGPQFIFQYYEEEERQRGNFPDRFSGHQFPNYSSELNVNALLLGDSALYLCASSPTTSGGAEDTQYFGPGTRLTVL.

This sequence joins TRBV18 and TRBJ2-2; the TCRdb call, TRBD2, lacks DNA for checking. The CDR3 covers 16 residues. CDR1 is KGHSH and CDR2 is LQKENI in the germline V gene. CDR3 amino acids: CASSHSSSSNTGELFF. Looking up the rest from reference TRBV18 and TRBJ2-2 gives the full variable domain: NAGVMQNPRHLVRRRGQEARLRCSPMKGHSHVYWYRQLPEEGLKFMVYLQKENIIDESGMPKERFSAEFPKEGPSILRIQQVVRGDSAAYFCASSHSSSSNTGELFFGEGSRLTVL.

The chain has TRBV5-1 and TRBJ2-3; no DNA is available, so the TRBD2 call from TCRdb remains unchecked. This CDR3 is 17 amino acids long. Looked up from germline, CDR1 is SGHRS and CDR2 is YFSETQ. This CDR3 reads CASSLALAAGGTDTQYF.

J is TRBJ2-6 and V is TRBV7-6. Germline CDR1 SGHVS, CDR2 FNYEAQ. This CDR3 spans 15 amino acids. The CDR3: CASSLVNSGANVLTF.

The gene calls are TRBV7-9 and TRBJ2-1; the TCRdb D gene call, TRBD1, has no DNA to confirm it. The germline gives CDR1 SEHNR, CDR2 FQNEAQ (reference sequence). There are 15 residues in the CDR3. The CDR3 protein is CASSLGTEAYNEQFF.

The rearrangement uses TRBV18 and TRBJ1-1. Germline V gives CDR1 KGHSH, CDR2 LQKENI. There are 12 residues in the CDR3. The CDR3 sequence is CASSPPSPEAFF.

The V and J genes are TRBV3-1 and TRBJ2-1; TCRdb selects TRBD2, and the lack of DNA leaves this call unchecked. Germline V CDR1 and CDR2: LGHDT, YNNKEL (reference sequence). This CDR3 region has 18 residues. The CDR3 loop reads CASSPTSGGLTFYNEQFF.

This chain connects TRBV5-6 to TRBJ2-4; the TCRdb call, TRBD1, lacks DNA for checking. The CDR3 runs 16 residues. From germline, CDR1 is SGHDT and CDR2 YYEEEE. This chain's CDR3 is CASSNQGTIPKNIQYF. The full variable domain, rest sourced from reference TRBV5-6 and TRBJ2-4, is DAGVTQSPTHLIKTRGQQVTLRCSPKSGHDTVSWYQQALGQGPQFIFQYYEEEERQRGNFPDRFSGHQFPNYSSELNVNALLLGDSALYLCASSNQGTIPKNIQYFGAGTRLSVL.

The rearrangement links TRBV5-1 to TRBJ1-6. Germline V gene sequence: CDR1 SGHRS, CDR2 YFSETQ. The CDR3 runs to 16 residues. The CDR3 spells CASSLATDSWGSPLHF.

V and J are TRBV14 and TRBJ2-7; TCRdb returns TRBD1, unconfirmable since there is no DNA. The CDR3 is made up of 15 amino acids. Germline loops: CDR1 SGHDN, CDR2 FVKESK. CDR3 amino acids: CASSQGDSHSYEQYF.

The chain joins TRBV6-1 to TRBJ2-6; TCRdb gives TRBD1 as the D gene, but with no DNA this cannot be confirmed. Germline loops: CDR1 MNHNS, CDR2 SASEGT. This CDR3 contains 18 residues. The CDR3 is CASSEWSGQFSGANVLTF.

This chain joins TRBV28 and TRBJ2-5. The CDR3 runs to 12 residues. Germline lookup yields CDR1 MDHEN and CDR2 SYDVKM. CDR3 loop: CASGQSHETQYF. The variable domain in full, completed from reference TRBV28 and TRBJ2-5, reads DVKVTQSSRYLVKRTGEKVFLECVQDMDHENMFWYRQDPGLGLRLIYFSYDVKMKEKGDIPEGYSVSREKKERFSLILESASTNQTSMYLCASGQSHETQYFGPGTRLLVL.